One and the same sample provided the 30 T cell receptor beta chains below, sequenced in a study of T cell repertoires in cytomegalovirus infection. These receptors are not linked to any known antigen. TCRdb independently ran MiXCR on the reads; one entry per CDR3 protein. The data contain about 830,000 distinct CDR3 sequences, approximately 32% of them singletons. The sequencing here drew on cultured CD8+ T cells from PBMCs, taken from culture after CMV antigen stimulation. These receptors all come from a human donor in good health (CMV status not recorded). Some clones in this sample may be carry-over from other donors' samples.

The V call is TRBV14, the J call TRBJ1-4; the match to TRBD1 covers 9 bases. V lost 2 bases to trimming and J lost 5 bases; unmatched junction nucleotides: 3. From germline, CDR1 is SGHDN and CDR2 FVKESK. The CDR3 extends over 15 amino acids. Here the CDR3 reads CASSQLTGGNEKLFF. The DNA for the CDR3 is TGTGCCAGCAGCCAACTGACAGGGGGGAATGAAAAACTGTTTTTT.

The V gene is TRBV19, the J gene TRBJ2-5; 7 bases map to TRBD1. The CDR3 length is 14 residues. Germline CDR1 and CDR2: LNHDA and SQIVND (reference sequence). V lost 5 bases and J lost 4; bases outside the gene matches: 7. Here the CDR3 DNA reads TGTGCCAGTAGTTCACTACAGGGGAGAGAGACCCAGTACTTC. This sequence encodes CASSSLQGRETQYF. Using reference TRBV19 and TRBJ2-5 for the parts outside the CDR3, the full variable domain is DGGITQSPKYLFRKEGQNVTLSCEQNLNHDAMYWYRQDPGQGLRLIYYSQIVNDFQKGDIAEGYSVSREKKESFPLTVTSAQKNPTAFYLCASSSLQGRETQYFGPGTRLLVL.

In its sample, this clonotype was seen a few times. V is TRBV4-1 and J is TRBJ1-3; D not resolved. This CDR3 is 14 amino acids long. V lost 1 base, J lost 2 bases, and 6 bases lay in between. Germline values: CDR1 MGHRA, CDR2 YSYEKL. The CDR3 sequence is CASSQVVAGNTIYF. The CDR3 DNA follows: TGCGCCAGCAGCCAAGTTGTTGCTGGAAACACCATATATTTT.

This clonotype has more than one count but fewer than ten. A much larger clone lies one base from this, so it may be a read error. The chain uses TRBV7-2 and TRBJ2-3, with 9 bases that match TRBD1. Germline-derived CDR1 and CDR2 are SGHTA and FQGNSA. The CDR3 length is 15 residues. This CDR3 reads CVSSNPQGAADTQYF. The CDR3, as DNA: TGTGTCAGCAGCAACCCACAGGGGGCGGCAGATACGCAGTATTTT.

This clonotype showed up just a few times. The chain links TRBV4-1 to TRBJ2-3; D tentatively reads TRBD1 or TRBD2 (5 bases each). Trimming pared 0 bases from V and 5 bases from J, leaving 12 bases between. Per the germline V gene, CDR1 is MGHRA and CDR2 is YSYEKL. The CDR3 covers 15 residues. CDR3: CASSQDSGQRDTQYF. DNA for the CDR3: TGCGCCAGCAGCCAAGACTCGGGGCAACGAGATACGCAGTATTTT.

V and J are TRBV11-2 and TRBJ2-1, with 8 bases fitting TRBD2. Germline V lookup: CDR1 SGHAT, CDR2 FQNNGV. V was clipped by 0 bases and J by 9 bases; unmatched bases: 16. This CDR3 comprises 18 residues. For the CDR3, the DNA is TGTGCCAGCAGCTTAGATCCAGGTCCCGCGGGGGGAGGGGGTGAGCAGTTCTTC. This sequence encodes CASSLDPGPAGGGGEQFF. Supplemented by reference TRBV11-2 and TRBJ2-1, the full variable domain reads EAGVAQSPRYKIIEKRQSVAFWCNPISGHATLYWYQQILGQGPKLLIQFQNNGVVDDSQLPKDRFSAERLKGVDSTLKIQPAKLEDSAVYLCASSLDPGPAGGGGEQFFGPGTRLTVL.

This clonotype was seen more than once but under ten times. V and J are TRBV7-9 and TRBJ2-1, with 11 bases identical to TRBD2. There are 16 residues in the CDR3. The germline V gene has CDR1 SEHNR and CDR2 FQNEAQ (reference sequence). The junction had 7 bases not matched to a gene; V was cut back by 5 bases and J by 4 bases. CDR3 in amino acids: CASSPTSGGRYNEQFF. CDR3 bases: TGTGCCAGCAGCCCAACTAGCGGGGGCCGATACAATGAGCAGTTCTTC.

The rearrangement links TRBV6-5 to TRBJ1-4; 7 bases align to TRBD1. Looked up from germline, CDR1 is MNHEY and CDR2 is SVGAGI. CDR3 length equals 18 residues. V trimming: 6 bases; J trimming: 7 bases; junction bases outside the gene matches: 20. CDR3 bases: TGTGCCAGCAGAACTCTTCGACAGGGTGCCCATGAAGGTGAAAAACTGTTTTTT. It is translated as CASRTLRQGAHEGEKLFF.

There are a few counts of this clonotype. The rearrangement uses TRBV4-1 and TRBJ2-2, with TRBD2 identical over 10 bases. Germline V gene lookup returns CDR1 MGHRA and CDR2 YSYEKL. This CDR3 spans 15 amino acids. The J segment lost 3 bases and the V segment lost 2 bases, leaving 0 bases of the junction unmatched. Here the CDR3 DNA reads TGCGCCAGCAGCCAAAGCGGGGGGGACACCGGGGAGCTGTTTTTT. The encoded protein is CASSQSGGDTGELFF.

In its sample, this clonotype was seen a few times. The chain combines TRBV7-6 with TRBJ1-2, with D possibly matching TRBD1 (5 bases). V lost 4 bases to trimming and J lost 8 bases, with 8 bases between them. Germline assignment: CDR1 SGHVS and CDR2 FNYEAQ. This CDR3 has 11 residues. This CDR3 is CASSSTVGYTF. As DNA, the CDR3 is TGTGCCAGCAGCTCGACAGTGGGCTACACCTTC.

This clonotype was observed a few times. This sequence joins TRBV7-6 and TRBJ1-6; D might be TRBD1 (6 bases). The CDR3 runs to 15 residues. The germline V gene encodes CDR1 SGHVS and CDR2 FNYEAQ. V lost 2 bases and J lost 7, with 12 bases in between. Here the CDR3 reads CASSLPGHSNSPLHF. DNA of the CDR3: TGTGCCAGCAGCTTACCGGGACACTCAAATTCACCCCTCCACTTT.

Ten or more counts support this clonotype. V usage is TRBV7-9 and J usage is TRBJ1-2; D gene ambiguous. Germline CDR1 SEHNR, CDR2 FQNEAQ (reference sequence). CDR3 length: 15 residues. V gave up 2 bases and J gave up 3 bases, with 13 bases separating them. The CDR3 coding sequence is TGTGCCAGCAGCTTAACGTTGAAGTGGGACTATGGCTACACCTTC. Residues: CASSLTLKWDYGYTF.

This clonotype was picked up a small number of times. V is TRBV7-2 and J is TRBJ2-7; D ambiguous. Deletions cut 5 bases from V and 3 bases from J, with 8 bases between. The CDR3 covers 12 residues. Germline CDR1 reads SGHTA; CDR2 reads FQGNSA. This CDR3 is CASSAAFYEQYF. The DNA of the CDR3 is TGTGCCAGCAGCGCCGCTTTCTACGAGCAGTACTTC.

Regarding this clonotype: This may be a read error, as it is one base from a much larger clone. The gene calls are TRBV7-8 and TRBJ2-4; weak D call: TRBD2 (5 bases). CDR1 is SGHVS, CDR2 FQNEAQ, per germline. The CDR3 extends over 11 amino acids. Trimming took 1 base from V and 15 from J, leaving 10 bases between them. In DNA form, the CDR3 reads TGTGCCAGCAGCTTAGGGGAGTTCCGGTACTTC. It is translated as CASSLGEFRYF.

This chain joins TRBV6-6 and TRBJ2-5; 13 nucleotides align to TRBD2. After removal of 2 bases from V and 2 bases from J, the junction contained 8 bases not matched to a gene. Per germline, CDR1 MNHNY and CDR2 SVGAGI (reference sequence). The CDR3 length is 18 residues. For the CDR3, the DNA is TGTGCCAGCAGTTACGAGGACGGGGGACTAGCGGGGCAAGAGACCCAGTACTTC. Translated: CASSYEDGGLAGQETQYF.

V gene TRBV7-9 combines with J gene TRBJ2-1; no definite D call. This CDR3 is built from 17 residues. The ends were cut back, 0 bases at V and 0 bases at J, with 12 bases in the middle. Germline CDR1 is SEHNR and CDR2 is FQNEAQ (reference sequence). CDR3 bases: TGTGCCAGCAGCTTAGCCCCACCCGCGCTCTCCTACAATGAGCAGTTCTTC. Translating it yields CASSLAPPALSYNEQFF.

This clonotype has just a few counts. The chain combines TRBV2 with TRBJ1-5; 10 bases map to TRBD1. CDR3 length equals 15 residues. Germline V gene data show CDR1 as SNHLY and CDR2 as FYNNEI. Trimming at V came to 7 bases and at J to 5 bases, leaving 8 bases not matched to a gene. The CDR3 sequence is CASNEGQGPDQPQHF. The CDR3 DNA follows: TGTGCCAGCAACGAGGGACAGGGGCCGGATCAGCCCCAGCATTTT.

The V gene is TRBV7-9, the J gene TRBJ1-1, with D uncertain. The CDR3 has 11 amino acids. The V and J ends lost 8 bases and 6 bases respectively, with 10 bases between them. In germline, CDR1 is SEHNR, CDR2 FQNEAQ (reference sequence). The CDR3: CASEWSSEAFF. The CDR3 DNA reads TGTGCCAGCGAATGGAGTTCTGAAGCTTTCTTT.

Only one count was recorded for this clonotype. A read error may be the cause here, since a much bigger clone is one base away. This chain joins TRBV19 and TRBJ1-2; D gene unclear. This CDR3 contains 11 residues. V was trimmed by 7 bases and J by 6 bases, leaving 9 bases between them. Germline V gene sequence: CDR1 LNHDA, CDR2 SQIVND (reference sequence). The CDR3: CASNFGNGYTF. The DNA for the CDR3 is TGTGCCAGTAATTTTGGCAATGGCTACACCTTC.

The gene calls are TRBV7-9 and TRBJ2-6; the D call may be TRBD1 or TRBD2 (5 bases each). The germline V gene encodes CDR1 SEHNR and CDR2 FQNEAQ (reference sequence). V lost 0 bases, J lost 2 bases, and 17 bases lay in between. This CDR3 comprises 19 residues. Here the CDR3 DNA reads TGTGCCAGCAGCTTAGCGGGGGTGGGTCTAGGAGCTGGGGCCAACGTCCTGACTTTC. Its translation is CASSLAGVGLGAGANVLTF.

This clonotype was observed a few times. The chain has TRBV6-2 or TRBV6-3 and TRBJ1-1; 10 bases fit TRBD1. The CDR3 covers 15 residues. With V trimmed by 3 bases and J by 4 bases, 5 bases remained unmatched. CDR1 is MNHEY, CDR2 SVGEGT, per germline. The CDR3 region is CASSYWDRGGTEAFF. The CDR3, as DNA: TGTGCCAGCAGTTATTGGGACAGGGGTGGCACTGAAGCTTTCTTT.

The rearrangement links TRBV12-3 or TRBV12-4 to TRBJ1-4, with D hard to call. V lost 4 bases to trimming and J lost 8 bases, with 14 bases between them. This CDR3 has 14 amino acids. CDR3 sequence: CASSSRGGREKLFF. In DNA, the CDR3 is TGTGCCAGCAGTTCCCGAGGTGGACGGGAAAAACTGTTTTTT.

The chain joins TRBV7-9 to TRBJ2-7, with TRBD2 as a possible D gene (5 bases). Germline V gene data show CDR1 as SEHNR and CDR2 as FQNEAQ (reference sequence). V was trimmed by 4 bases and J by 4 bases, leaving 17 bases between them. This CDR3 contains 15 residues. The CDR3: CASSSRGLLGYEQYF. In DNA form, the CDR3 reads TGTGCCAGCAGCTCTCGAGGGTTACTGGGATACGAGCAGTACTTC.

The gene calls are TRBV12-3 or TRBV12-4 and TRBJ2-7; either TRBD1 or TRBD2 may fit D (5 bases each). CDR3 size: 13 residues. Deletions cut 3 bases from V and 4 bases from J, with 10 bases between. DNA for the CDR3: TGTGCCAGCAGTTTTGGCAGGGAGTACGAGCAGTACGTC. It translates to CASSFGREYEQYV.

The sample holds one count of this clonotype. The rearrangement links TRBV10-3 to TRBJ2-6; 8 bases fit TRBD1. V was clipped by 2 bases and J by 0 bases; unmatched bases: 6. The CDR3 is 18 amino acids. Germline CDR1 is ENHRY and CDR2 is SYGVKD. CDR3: CAISEQGARASGANVLTF. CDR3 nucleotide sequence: TGTGCCATCAGTGAGCAGGGGGCGCGTGCCTCTGGGGCCAACGTCCTGACTTTC.

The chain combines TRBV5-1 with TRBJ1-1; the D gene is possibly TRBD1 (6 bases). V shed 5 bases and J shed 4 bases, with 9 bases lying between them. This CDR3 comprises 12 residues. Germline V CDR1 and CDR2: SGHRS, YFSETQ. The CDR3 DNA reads TGCGCCAGCAGTAGGGACATCACTGAAGCTTTCTTT. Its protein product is CASSRDITEAFF.

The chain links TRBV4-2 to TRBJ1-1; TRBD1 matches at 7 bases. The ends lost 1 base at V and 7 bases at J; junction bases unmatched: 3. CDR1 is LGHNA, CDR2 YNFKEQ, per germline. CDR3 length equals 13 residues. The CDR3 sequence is CASSQGGTDEAFF. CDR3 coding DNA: TGTGCCAGCAGCCAAGGGGGGACAGATGAAGCTTTCTTT.

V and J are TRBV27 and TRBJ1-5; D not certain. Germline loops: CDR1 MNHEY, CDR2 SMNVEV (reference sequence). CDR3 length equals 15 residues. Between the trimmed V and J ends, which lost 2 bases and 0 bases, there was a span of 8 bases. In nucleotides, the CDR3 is TGTGCCAGCAGTTTAAATATCGGTAGCAATCAGCCCCAGCATTTT. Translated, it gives CASSLNIGSNQPQHF.

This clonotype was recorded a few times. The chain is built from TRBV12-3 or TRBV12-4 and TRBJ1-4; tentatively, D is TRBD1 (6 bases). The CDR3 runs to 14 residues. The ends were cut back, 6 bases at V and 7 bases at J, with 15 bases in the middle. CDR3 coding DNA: TGTGCCAGCAGCTTACGGACAGTTTCTGAAAAACTGTTTTTT. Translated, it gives CASSLRTVSEKLFF.

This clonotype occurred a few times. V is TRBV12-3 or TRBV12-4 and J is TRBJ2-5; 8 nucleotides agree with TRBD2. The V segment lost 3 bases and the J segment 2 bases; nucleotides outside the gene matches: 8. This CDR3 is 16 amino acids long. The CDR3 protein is CASSFQAGALQETQYF. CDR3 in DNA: TGTGCCAGCAGTTTTCAAGCGGGGGCCCTACAAGAGACCCAGTACTTC.